What follows are 12 T cell receptor beta chains derived from one specimen sequenced in a study of blood T cell repertoires in COVID-19. Data came from immunoSEQ multiplex PCR; TCRdb stores just in-frame clones and leaves some out. The sample includes fewer than 25,000 clones, roughly 87% seen only once; the top ten take about 7.7%. The material sequenced was peripheral blood. Receptors were obtained from a human donor in a cohort sampled during active COVID-19. The donor label of this sample is uncertain.

The chain joins TRBV19 to TRBJ1-2, with a weak D call TRBD1 (5 bases). The CDR3 runs to 14 residues. V was trimmed by 4 bases and J by 3 bases, leaving 12 bases between them. Per the germline V gene, CDR1 is LNHDA and CDR2 is SQIVND (reference sequence). For the CDR3, the DNA is TGTGCCAGTAGTACGCGACAGACATACTATGGCTACACCTTC. Protein sequence: CASSTRQTYYGYTF. Using reference TRBV19 and TRBJ1-2 for the parts outside the CDR3, the full variable domain is DGGITQSPKYLFRKEGQNVTLSCEQNLNHDAMYWYRQDPGQGLRLIYYSQIVNDFQKGDIAEGYSVSREKKESFPLTVTSAQKNPTAFYLCASSTRQTYYGYTFGSGTRLTVV.

The genes are TRBV20-1 and TRBJ2-2, with unresolved D. The CDR3 spans 10 residues. V lost 7 bases, J lost 3 bases, and 3 bases lay in between. The germline gives CDR1 DFQATT, CDR2 SNEGSKA (reference sequence). The CDR3 bases are TGCAGTGTCGACACCGGGGAGCTGTTTTTT. It encodes CSVDTGELFF.

This rearrangement joins TRBV11-3 to TRBJ2-2; 9 nucleotides align to TRBD1. The CDR3 extends over 15 amino acids. Germline CDR1 and CDR2: SGHNT and YENEEA. J gave up 9 bases and V 3 bases, and 8 bases lay outside the gene matches. The CDR3 region has the DNA TGTGCCAGCAGCTTTGGGGGACAGGGATACTGGGAGCTGTTTTTT. Translated: CASSFGGQGYWELFF.

The rearrangement links TRBV5-1 to TRBJ2-5, with D possibly being TRBD1 (6 bases). The germline V gene has CDR1 SGHRS and CDR2 YFSETQ. The ends were cut back, 0 bases at V and 2 bases at J, with 11 bases in the middle. This CDR3 spans 15 amino acids. The CDR3 protein is CASSLATGRQETQYF. CDR3 DNA sequence: TGCGCCAGCAGCTTGGCAACAGGGAGACAAGAGACCCAGTACTTC.

This chain uses TRBV7-9 with TRBJ2-5, with D possibly TRBD2 on 6 matching bases. The CDR3 spans 14 residues. Trimming left V 6 bases short and J 7 bases short, with 18 bases between. Germline assignment: CDR1 SEHNR and CDR2 FQNEAQ (reference sequence). The CDR3: CASSPWDSPGTQYF. DNA of the CDR3: TGTGCCAGCAGTCCCTGGGACTCGCCGGGGACCCAGTACTTC.

This chain uses TRBV6-5 with TRBJ2-1, with 8 bases aligning to TRBD2. In germline, CDR1 is MNHEY, CDR2 SVGAGI. This CDR3 region has 12 residues. Losses at the gene ends were 11 bases for V and 8 bases for J; bases not matched to a gene: 8. The DNA for the CDR3 is TGTGCCGCCCGGACTAGCTTCTATGAGCAGTTCTTC. It encodes CAARTSFYEQFF.

This chain connects TRBV7-9 to TRBJ2-5; TRBD2 matches 14 bases. The trim removed 3 bases at V and 4 bases at J, leaving 4 bases unmatched. Germline CDR1 SEHNR, CDR2 FQNEAQ (reference sequence). This CDR3 is built from 16 residues. CDR3 region: CASSFSGLAGVETQYF. CDR3 sequence (DNA): TGTGCCAGCAGCTTTTCGGGACTAGCGGGAGTAGAGACCCAGTACTTC.

V gene TRBV5-1 combines with J gene TRBJ2-5; D may be TRBD1 (6 bases). Deletions cut 4 bases from V and 2 bases from J, with 18 bases between. The CDR3 has 16 amino acids. Germline loops: CDR1 SGHRS, CDR2 YFSETQ. In DNA, the CDR3 is TGCGCCAGCAGCATTACAGGGTGGGGTAAGCAAGAGACCCAGTACTTC. Its protein is CASSITGWGKQETQYF.

The V call is TRBV5-1, the J call TRBJ2-2, with a tentative D call TRBD2 (5 bases). This CDR3 has 15 residues. Looked up from germline, CDR1 is SGHRS and CDR2 is YFSETQ. V lost 0 bases to trimming and J lost 6 bases, with 12 bases between them. The CDR3 sequence is CASSLGLGGPGELFF. Here the CDR3 DNA reads TGCGCCAGCAGCTTGGGGCTAGGCGGGCCCGGGGAGCTGTTTTTT.

By share, this clone counts as medium-sized (0.01 to 0.1%). This chain links TRBV18 with TRBJ2-7; no reliable D call. V was pared by 2 bases and J by 7 bases, with 15 bases between. The CDR3 spans 14 residues. CDR1 and CDR2 (germline): KGHSH, LQKENI. In DNA form, the CDR3 reads TGTGCCAGCTCACCATATAGCAACCCAATAGAGCAGTACTTC. It yields the protein CASSPYSNPIEQYF.

This chain uses TRBV29-1 with TRBJ1-2, with a possible D match to TRBD1 (6 bases). V lost 3 bases and J 4 bases, leaving 15 bases between the germline ends. Germline V gene sequence: CDR1 SQVTM, CDR2 ANQGSEA. The CDR3 length is 14 residues. CDR3 DNA sequence: TGCAGCGTTGATGTACAGGGCGACGGCTATGGCTACACCTTC. This codes for CSVDVQGDGYGYTF.

The chain is built from TRBV11-2 and TRBJ2-7, with D hard to call. The germline V gene encodes CDR1 SGHAT and CDR2 FQNNGV. With 3 bases removed from V and 0 bases from J, the gap between germline ends came to 9 bases. CDR3 length: 14 residues. The CDR3 sequence: CASSFFLSSYEQYF. In DNA, the CDR3 is TGTGCCAGCAGCTTTTTCCTTAGCTCCTACGAGCAGTACTTC.